The 25 T cell receptor beta chains below all came from one sample that was sequenced in a study of blood T cell repertoires in COVID-19. Some clones are missing from TCRdb's copy, which holds only in-frame ones; the method was immunoSEQ multiplex PCR. The sample comprises some 97,000 clones, 85% to 90% of which are singletons, and 9.5% to 15% rests with the top ten. Sequenced: peripheral blood. These receptors were collected from a human donor in a cohort sampled during active COVID-19.

V usage is TRBV6-2 or TRBV6-3 and J usage is TRBJ2-7, with D perhaps TRBD1 (7 bases). Germline values: CDR1 MNHEY, CDR2 SVGEGT. The V and J ends lost 2 bases and 2 bases respectively, with 13 bases between them. This CDR3 has 15 amino acids. CDR3 DNA sequence: TGTGCCAGCAGTTACGGGTCAGGGGGGCCCTACGAGCAGTACTTC. Protein sequence: CASSYGSGGPYEQYF.

This chain links TRBV19 with TRBJ1-1; a possible D gene is TRBD1 (5 bases). V lost 5 bases and J lost 1, with 14 bases in between. This CDR3 has 15 amino acids. Germline assignment: CDR1 LNHDA and CDR2 SQIVND (reference sequence). The DNA of the CDR3 is TGTGCCAGTAGTGACACAGGATTGGGGAACACTGAAGCTTTCTTT. Protein product: CASSDTGLGNTEAFF. The complete variable domain, with remaining parts taken from reference TRBV19 and TRBJ1-1, reads DGGITQSPKYLFRKEGQNVTLSCEQNLNHDAMYWYRQDPGQGLRLIYYSQIVNDFQKGDIAEGYSVSREKKESFPLTVTSAQKNPTAFYLCASSDTGLGNTEAFFGQGTRLTVV.

This rearrangement joins TRBV27 to TRBJ1-2, with 11 bases aligning to TRBD1. The V and J ends lost 5 bases and 6 bases, in that order; junction bases with no gene match: 5. This CDR3 comprises 14 residues. The germline gives CDR1 MNHEY, CDR2 SMNVEV (reference sequence). Here the CDR3 DNA reads TGTGCCAGCAGTCGGGACAGGGGGGGGCATGGCTACACCTTC. This encodes CASSRDRGGHGYTF.

This clone is a singleton in its sample. The chain links TRBV6-2 or TRBV6-3 to TRBJ1-1; 10 positions match TRBD1. V was clipped by 6 bases and J by 5 bases; unmatched bases: 3. The CDR3 has 13 amino acids. Germline CDR1 MNHEY, CDR2 SVGEGT. CDR3 sequence reads: CASSRGQGTEAFF. The CDR3 DNA is TGTGCCAGCAGCAGGGGACAGGGGACTGAAGCTTTCTTT.

The V call is TRBV5-1, the J call TRBJ2-7, with 8 positions matching TRBD1. This CDR3 contains 14 residues. Germline loops: CDR1 SGHRS, CDR2 YFSETQ. J gave up 5 bases and V 3 bases, and 7 bases lay outside the gene matches. CDR3 in DNA: TGCGCCAGCAGCTATGGACAGGGTATCAACGAGCAGTACTTC. Its protein product is CASSYGQGINEQYF.

This clone occurred once. The rearrangement joins TRBV6-2 or TRBV6-3 to TRBJ2-7; TRBD2 matches at 9 bases. Per germline, CDR1 MNHEY and CDR2 SVGEGT. The CDR3 sequence is 16 residues long. The V and J ends lost 3 bases and 4 bases, in that order; junction bases with no gene match: 10. CDR3: CASSYPPASGKYEQYF. The DNA of the CDR3 is TGTGCCAGCAGTTATCCCCCAGCTAGCGGGAAGTACGAGCAGTACTTC.

The V gene is TRBV5-1, the J gene TRBJ2-4, with no clear D. The germline CDR1 and CDR2 sequences are SGHRS and YFSETQ. The CDR3 consists of 15 residues. V dropped 0 bases and J dropped 0 bases, with 7 bases sitting between them. CDR3 sequence (DNA): TGCGCCAGCAGCTTGGGAACGGGAGCCAAAAACATTCAGTACTTC. Amino acid sequence: CASSLGTGAKNIQYF.

This chain connects TRBV27 to TRBJ2-7, with D possibly being TRBD1 (6 bases). The length of the CDR3 is 20 residues. Germline V lookup: CDR1 MNHEY, CDR2 SMNVEV (reference sequence). Trimming took off 0 bases at V and 3 bases at J, with 27 bases between the two ends. The CDR3 spells CASSLSLRGKGRESFYEQYF. The CDR3 region has the DNA TGTGCCAGCAGTTTATCCCTGAGGGGGAAGGGACGAGAGTCGTTCTACGAGCAGTACTTC.

The sample holds a few counts of this clone. This chain joins TRBV14 and TRBJ1-2; weak D call: TRBD1 (5 bases). The germline gives CDR1 SGHDN, CDR2 FVKESK. V dropped 4 bases and J dropped 7 bases, with 22 bases sitting between them. The CDR3 totals 16 residues. The CDR3 bases are TGTGCCAGCAGCCGGAATCAAGGGGTGCTTTCGGGTGGCTACACCTTC. Encoded protein: CASSRNQGVLSGGYTF.

This clone appeared once. The rearrangement links TRBV30 to TRBJ2-2, with 8 bases that match TRBD1. With V trimmed by 2 bases and J by 4 bases, 6 bases remained unmatched. CDR3 length: 15 residues. Per germline, CDR1 GTSNPN and CDR2 SVGIG (reference sequence). DNA of the CDR3: TGTGCCTGGAGTCTGAGCAGGGGGCTCACCGGGGAGCTGTTTTTT. This gives the protein CAWSLSRGLTGELFF.

The chain's CDR3 is CASSPGLAGGIYNEQFF. In DNA, the CDR3 is TGTGCCAGCAGCCCCGGACTAGCGGGAGGGATCTACAATGAGCAGTTCTTC. The V gene is TRBV5-4, the J gene TRBJ2-1; 15 positions agree with TRBD2. V was clipped by 4 bases and J by 3 bases; unmatched bases: 5. The germline V gene encodes CDR1 SGHNT and CDR2 YYREEE (reference sequence). There are 17 residues in the CDR3.

This clone was detected only once. This rearrangement joins TRBV5-8 to TRBJ2-7; 10 nucleotides align to TRBD1. With V trimmed by 4 bases and J by 2 bases, 6 bases remained unmatched. Germline CDR1 SGHTS, CDR2 YDEGEE. There are 15 residues in the CDR3. The CDR3 coding sequence is TGTGCCAGCAGCGCTAGGGACAGGGGAACCTACGAGCAGTACTTC. It codes for CASSARDRGTYEQYF.

The chain joins TRBV7-6 to TRBJ2-2, with D possibly TRBD2 on 6 matching bases. The V and J ends lost 1 base and 5 bases respectively, with 14 bases between them. The CDR3 has 16 amino acids. Germline assignment: CDR1 SGHVS and CDR2 FNYEAQ. The CDR3 DNA reads as TGTGCCAGCAGCTTAGTGCCCGGGGGAGCTACCGGGGAGCTGTTTTTT. It yields the protein CASSLVPGGATGELFF.

This rearrangement joins TRBV18 to TRBJ1-1; no reliable D call. Germline CDR1 reads KGHSH; CDR2 reads LQKENI. This CDR3 is 14 amino acids long. With 2 bases removed from V and 1 base from J, the gap between germline ends came to 8 bases. This CDR3 is CASSPGVQNTEAFF. DNA of the CDR3: TGTGCCAGCTCACCAGGAGTCCAGAACACTGAAGCTTTCTTT.

V and J are TRBV25-1 and TRBJ1-5; 7 bases agree with TRBD1. CDR1 MGHDK and CDR2 SYGVNS come from the germline V gene. Losses at the gene ends were 3 bases for V and 6 bases for J; bases not matched to a gene: 5. This CDR3 has 14 amino acids. Written as DNA, the CDR3 is TGTGCCAGCAGTGAGACAGGGTTCTTTCAGCCCCAGCATTTT. Residues: CASSETGFFQPQHF.

The chain recombines TRBV7-2 with TRBJ2-3; 8 bases map to TRBD2. Trimming removed 1 base from V and 0 bases from J; junction bases left unmatched: 0. Germline CDR1 is SGHTA and CDR2 is FQGNSA. This CDR3 contains 15 residues. CDR3 bases: TGTGCCAGCAGCTTAGTAGCGGGGAGCACAGATACGCAGTATTTT. This sequence encodes CASSLVAGSTDTQYF.

The V gene is TRBV7-8, the J gene TRBJ1-6; 7 nucleotides line up with TRBD1. The V segment lost 0 bases and the J segment 7 bases; nucleotides outside the gene matches: 0. Germline CDR1 is SGHVS and CDR2 is FQNEAQ. The CDR3 loop spans 14 amino acids. The CDR3 DNA reads TGTGCCAGCAGCTTAGCGGGACAGAATTCACCCCTCCACTTT. It codes for CASSLAGQNSPLHF.

The genes are TRBV6-1 and TRBJ1-2; no reliable D call. Germline CDR1 reads MNHNS; CDR2 reads SASEGT. The CDR3 is 15 amino acids. V lost 1 base to trimming and J lost 4 bases, with 13 bases between them. The CDR3: CASSEGGTLIYGYTF. CDR3 nucleotides: TGTGCCAGCAGTGAAGGAGGAACCCTTATCTATGGCTACACCTTC.

This chain joins TRBV18 and TRBJ1-5; a possible D gene is TRBD1 (6 bases). CDR1 KGHSH and CDR2 LQKENI come from the germline V gene. This CDR3 region has 15 residues. Trimming stripped 5 bases from V and 6 bases from J, with 17 bases between. The CDR3, as DNA: TGTGCCAGCTCATCAGGACAGCTAGCAAGTCAGCCCCAGCATTTT. Translated: CASSSGQLASQPQHF.

The rearrangement links TRBV30 to TRBJ2-7, with TRBD1 identical over 9 bases. Germline CDR1 GTSNPN, CDR2 SVGIG (reference sequence). There are 12 residues in the CDR3. The CDR3 is CASTGQGSQQYF. CDR3 DNA: TGTGCGAGCACCGGACAGGGGTCGCAGCAGTACTTC.

The gene calls are TRBV11-2 and TRBJ2-7, with 7 bases fitting TRBD2. CDR1 SGHAT and CDR2 FQNNGV come from the germline V gene. CDR3 length: 15 amino acids. The J segment lost 0 bases and the V segment lost 1 base, leaving 3 bases of the junction unmatched. CDR3 nucleotide sequence: TGTGCCAGCAGCTTAGTTAGCGGGTCCTCCTACGAGCAGTACTTC. It is translated as CASSLVSGSSYEQYF.

The V call is TRBV6-2 or TRBV6-3, the J call TRBJ1-3; D gene unclear. Germline V lookup: CDR1 MNHEY, CDR2 SVGEGT. CDR3 size: 13 residues. V was clipped by 6 bases and J by 5 bases, with 11 bases between them. The CDR3 region has the DNA TGTGCCAGCAGCTCCCTAGGTCGAAACACCATATATTTT. It translates to CASSSLGRNTIYF.

DNA for the CDR3: TGTGCCAGCAGCTCCGGGACTAGCGGGAGTATCGCAGATACGCAGTATTTT. It specifies CASSSGTSGSIADTQYF. This chain connects TRBV9 to TRBJ2-3, with 14 bases aligning to TRBD2. With 4 bases clipped from V and 4 bases from J, the junction kept 8 bases outside the gene matches. The CDR3 is made up of 17 amino acids. The germline V gene encodes CDR1 SGDLS and CDR2 YYNGEE. The full variable domain, its missing parts supplied by reference TRBV9 and TRBJ2-3, is DSGVTQTPKHLITATGQRVTLRCSPRSGDLSVYWYQQSLDQGLQFLIQYYNGEERAKGNILERFSAQQFPDLHSELNLSSLELGDSALYFCASSSGTSGSIADTQYFGPGTRLTVL.

The rearrangement links TRBV6-2 or TRBV6-3 to TRBJ1-2; 8 positions agree with TRBD1. The V segment lost 7 bases and the J segment 3 bases; nucleotides outside the gene matches: 10. The CDR3 extends over 15 amino acids. CDR1 and CDR2 (germline): MNHEY, SVGEGT. This chain's CDR3 is CASIPFRGHDYGYTF. CDR3 bases: TGTGCCAGCATCCCCTTCAGGGGGCACGACTATGGCTACACCTTC.

J is TRBJ1-2 and V is TRBV18; D is unresolved. The CDR3 runs to 16 residues. CDR1 is KGHSH, CDR2 LQKENI, per germline. Trimming took 3 bases from V and 7 from J, leaving 21 bases between them. CDR3 region: CASSPNTRGVEGGYTF. The CDR3 bases are TGTGCCAGCTCACCTAACACCCGGGGAGTTGAGGGTGGCTACACCTTC.